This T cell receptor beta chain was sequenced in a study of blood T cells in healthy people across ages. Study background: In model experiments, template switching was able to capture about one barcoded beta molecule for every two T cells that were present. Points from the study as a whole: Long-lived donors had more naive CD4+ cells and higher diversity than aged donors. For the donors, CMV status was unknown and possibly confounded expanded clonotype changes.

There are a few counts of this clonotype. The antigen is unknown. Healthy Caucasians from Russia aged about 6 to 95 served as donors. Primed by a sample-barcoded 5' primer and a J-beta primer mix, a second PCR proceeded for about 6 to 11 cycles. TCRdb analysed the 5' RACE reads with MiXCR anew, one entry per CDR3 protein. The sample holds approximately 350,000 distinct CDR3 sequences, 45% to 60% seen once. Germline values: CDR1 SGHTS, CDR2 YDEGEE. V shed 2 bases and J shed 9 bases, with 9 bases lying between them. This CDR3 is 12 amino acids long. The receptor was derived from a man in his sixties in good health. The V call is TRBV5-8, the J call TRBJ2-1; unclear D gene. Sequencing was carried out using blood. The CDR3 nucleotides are TGTGCCAGCAGCTTCCGGGTAGGTGAGCAGTTCTTC. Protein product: CASSFRVGEQFF. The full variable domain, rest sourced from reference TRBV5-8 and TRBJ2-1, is EAGVTQSPTHLIKTRGQQATLRCSPISGHTSVYWYQQALGLGLQFLLWYDEGEERNRGNFPPRFSGRQFPNYSSELNVNALELEDSALYLCASSFRVGEQFFGPGTRLTVL.